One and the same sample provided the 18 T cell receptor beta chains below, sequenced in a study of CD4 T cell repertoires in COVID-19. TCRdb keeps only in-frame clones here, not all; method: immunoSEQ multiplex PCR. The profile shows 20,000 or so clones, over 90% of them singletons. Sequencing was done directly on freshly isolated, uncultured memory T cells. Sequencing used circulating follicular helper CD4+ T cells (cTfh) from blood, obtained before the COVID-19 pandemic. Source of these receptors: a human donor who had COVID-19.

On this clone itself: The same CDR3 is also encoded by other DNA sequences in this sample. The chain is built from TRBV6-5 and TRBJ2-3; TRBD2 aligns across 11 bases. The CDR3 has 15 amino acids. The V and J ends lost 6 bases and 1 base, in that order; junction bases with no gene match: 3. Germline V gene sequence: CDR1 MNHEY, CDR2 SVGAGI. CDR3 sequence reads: CASSLAGGGTDTQYF. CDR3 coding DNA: TGTGCCAGCAGCCTAGCGGGGGGAGGCACAGATACGCAGTATTTT.

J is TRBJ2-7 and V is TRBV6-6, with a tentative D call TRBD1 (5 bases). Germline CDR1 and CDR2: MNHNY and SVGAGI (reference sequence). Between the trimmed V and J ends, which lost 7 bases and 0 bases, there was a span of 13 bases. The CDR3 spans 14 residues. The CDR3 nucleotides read TGTGCCAGCAAACCGAGGACAATCTCCTACGAGCAGTACTTC. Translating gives CASKPRTISYEQYF.

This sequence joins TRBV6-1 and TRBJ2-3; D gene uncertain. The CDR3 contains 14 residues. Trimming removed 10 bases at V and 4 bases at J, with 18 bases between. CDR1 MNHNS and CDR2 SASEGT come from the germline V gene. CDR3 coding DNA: TGTGCCACGAGGTCGGCTGCCCTGGCAGATACGCAGTATTTT. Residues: CATRSAALADTQYF.

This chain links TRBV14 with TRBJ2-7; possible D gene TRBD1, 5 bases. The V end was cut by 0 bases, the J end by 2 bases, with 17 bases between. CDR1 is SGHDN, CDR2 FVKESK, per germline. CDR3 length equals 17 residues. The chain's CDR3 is CASSQETTAWPTYEQYF. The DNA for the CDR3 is TGTGCCAGCAGCCAAGAGACGACAGCATGGCCCACCTACGAGCAGTACTTC. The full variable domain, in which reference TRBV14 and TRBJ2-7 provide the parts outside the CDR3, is EAGVTQFPSHSVIEKGQTVTLRCDPISGHDNLYWYRRVMGKEIKFLLHFVKESKQDESGMPNNRFLAERTGGTYSTLKVQPAELEDSGVYFCASSQETTAWPTYEQYFGPGTRLTVT.

Written as DNA, the CDR3 is TGCGCCAGCAGCCAATCGGGCAGTAGCGCCTCTGGGGCCAACGTCCTGACTTTC. It yields the protein CASSQSGSSASGANVLTF. This chain links TRBV4-1 with TRBJ2-6; D is possibly TRBD2 (5 bases). The CDR3 contains 18 residues. Trimming removed 2 bases from V and 0 bases from J, with 14 bases in between. Germline CDR1 reads MGHRA; CDR2 reads YSYEKL.

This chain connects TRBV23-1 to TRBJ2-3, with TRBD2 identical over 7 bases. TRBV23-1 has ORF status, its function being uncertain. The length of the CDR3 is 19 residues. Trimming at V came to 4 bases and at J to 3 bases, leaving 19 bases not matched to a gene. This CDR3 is CASSPIRRWERERTDTQYF. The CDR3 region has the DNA TGCGCCAGCAGTCCAATTCGCCGCTGGGAGCGGGAAAGGACAGATACGCAGTATTTT.

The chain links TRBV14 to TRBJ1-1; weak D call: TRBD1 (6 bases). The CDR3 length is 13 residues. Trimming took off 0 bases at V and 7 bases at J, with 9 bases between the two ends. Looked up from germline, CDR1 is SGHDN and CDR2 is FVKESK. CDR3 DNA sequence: TGTGCCAGCAGCCAAGATTCCAGGGGTGAAGCTTTCTTT. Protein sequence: CASSQDSRGEAFF.

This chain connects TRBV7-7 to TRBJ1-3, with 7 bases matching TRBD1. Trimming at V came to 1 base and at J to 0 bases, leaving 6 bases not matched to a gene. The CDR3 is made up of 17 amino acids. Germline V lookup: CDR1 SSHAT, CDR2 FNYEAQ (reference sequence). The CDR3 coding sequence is TGTGCCAGCAGCTTAGGGACAGGACCGACCTCTGGAAACACCATATATTTT. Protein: CASSLGTGPTSGNTIYF.

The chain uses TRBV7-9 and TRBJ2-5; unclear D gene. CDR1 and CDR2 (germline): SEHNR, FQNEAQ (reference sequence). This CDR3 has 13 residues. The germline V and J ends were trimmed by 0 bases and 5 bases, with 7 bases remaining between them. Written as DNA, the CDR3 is TGTGCCAGCAGCTTAGCAGTCGGGGAGACCCAGTACTTC. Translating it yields CASSLAVGETQYF. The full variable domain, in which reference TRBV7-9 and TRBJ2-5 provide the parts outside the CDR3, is DTGVSQNPRHKITKRGQNVTFRCDPISEHNRLYWYRQTLGQGPEFLTYFQNEAQLEKSRLLSDRFSAERPKGSFSTLEIQRTEQGDSAMYLCASSLAVGETQYFGPGTRLLVL.

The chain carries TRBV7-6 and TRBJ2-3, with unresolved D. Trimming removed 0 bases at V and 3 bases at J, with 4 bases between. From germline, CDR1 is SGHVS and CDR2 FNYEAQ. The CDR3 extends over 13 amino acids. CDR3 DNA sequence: TGTGCCAGCAGCTTAGCTCGGACAGATACGCAGTATTTT. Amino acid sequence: CASSLARTDTQYF.

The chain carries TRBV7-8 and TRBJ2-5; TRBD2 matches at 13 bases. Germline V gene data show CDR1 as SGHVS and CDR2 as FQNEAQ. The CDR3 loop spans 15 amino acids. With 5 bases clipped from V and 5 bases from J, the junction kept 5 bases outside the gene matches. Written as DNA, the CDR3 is TGTGCCAGCAGCCCACTAGCGGGGGGGACGGAGACCCAGTACTTC. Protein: CASSPLAGGTETQYF.

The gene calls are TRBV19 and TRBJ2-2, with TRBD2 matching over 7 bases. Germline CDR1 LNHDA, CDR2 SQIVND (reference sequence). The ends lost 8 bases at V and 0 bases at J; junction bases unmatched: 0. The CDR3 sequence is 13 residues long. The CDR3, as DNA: TGTGCCAGTGGGACTACGAACACCGGGGAGCTGTTTTTT. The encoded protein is CASGTTNTGELFF.

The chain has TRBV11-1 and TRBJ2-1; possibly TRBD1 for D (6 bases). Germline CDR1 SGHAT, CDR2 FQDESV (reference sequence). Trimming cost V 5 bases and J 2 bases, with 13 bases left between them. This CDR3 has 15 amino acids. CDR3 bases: TGTGCCAGCAGCCCCCAGGGGAACCCCTACAATGAGCAGTTCTTC. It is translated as CASSPQGNPYNEQFF.

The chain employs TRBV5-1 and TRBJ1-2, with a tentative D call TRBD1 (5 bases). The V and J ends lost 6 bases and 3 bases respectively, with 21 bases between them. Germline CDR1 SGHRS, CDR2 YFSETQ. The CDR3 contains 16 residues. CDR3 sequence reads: CASTPTPGEQDYGYTF. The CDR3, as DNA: TGCGCCAGCACCCCGACTCCGGGGGAGCAGGACTATGGCTACACCTTC.

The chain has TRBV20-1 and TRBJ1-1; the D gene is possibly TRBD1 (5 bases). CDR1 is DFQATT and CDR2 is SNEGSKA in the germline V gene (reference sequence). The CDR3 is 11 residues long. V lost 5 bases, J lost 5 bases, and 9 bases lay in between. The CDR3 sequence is CSASGQTEAFF. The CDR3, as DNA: TGCAGTGCTTCTGGACAAACTGAAGCTTTCTTT.

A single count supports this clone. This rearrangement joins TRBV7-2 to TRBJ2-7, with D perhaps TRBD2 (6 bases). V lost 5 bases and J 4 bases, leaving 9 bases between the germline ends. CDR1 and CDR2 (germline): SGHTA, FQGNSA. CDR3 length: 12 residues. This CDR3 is CASSIRGYEQYF. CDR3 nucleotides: TGTGCCAGCAGCATACGGGGGTACGAGCAGTACTTC.

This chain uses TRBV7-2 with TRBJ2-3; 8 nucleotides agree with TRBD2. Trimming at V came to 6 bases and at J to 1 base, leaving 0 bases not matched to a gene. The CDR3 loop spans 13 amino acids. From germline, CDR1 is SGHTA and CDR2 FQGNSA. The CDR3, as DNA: TGTGCCAGCAGTAGCGGGGGCACAGATACGCAGTATTTT. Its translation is CASSSGGTDTQYF.

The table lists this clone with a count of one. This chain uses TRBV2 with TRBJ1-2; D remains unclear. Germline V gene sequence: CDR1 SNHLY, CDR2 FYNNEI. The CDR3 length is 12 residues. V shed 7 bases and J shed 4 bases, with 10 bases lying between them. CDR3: CASKKGGYGYTF. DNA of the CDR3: TGTGCCAGCAAGAAGGGAGGCTATGGCTACACCTTC.